This TCR beta chain was sequenced during a study of blood T cells in healthy people across ages. Study information: Template switching captured about one barcoded beta molecule per two T cells. Study-wide results and caveats: Naive T cell percentage showed a strong correlation with the diversity of TCR beta.

The use of a sample-barcoded 5' primer and a J-beta primer mix characterized a second PCR of about 7 to 12 cycles. TCRdb reprocessed the 5' RACE reads with MiXCR, giving one entry per CDR3 protein. Among 1.2 million to 1.5 million distinct CDR3 sequences listed, approximately 60% were seen once. The germline V gene has CDR1 SQVTM and CDR2 ANQGSEA. The CDR3 length is 14 residues. Turning to this clonotype: Its antigen is still unknown.

The V and J genes are TRBV29-1 and TRBJ2-1; tentatively, D is TRBD2 (5 bases). Gene TRBJ2-7 matches the end of the DNA better, so the J call may be wrong. The specimen was blood. The source is a man younger than 35 in good health. The chain's CDR3 is CSVEVAEGSYEQYF. CDR3 nucleotides: TGCAGCGTTGAAGTGGCAGAGGGATCCTACGAGCAGTACTTC.